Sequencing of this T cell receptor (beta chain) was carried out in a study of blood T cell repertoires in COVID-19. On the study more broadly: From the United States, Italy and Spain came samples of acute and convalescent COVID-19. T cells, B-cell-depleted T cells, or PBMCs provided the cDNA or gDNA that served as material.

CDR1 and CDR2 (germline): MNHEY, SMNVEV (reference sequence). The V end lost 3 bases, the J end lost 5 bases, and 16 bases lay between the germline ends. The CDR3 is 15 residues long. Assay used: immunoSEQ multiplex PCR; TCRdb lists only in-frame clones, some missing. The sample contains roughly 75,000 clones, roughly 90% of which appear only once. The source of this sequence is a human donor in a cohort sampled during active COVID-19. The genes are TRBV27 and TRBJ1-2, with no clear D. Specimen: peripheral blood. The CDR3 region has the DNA TGTGCCAGCAGTTTCGCGGGCGCCGGCCCTTATGGCTACACCTTC. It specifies CASSFAGAGPYGYTF.